A selection of T cell receptor beta chains follows, all from one sample in a study of T cells in Graves' hyperthyroidism and ophthalmopathy. TCRdb reprocessed the multiplex PCR reads with MiXCR, giving one entry per CDR3 protein. There are approximately 590,000 distinct CDR3 sequences in the sample; approximately 14% occur only once, and around 7.8% lies in the top ten. The sequenced material came from blood. These receptors were taken from a woman in her 30s with Graves' hyperthyroidism. The conserved cysteine and the conserved F or W are not part of the CDR3 here. The D gene is left open where the match is weak. Clone size is shown for a subset of rows, as once, few, many or a class of expanded clone.

TRBJ2-2 | TRBD1 | TRBV5-1 | many | ASRQTGVMTGELF
TRBJ2-7 | - | TRBV2 | - | ASSPDIPYEQY
TRBJ1-2 | - | TRBV18 | - | ASPPRRAIDYGYT
TRBJ2-4 | - | TRBV18 | many | ASSPVGLAKNIQY
TRBJ1-2 | TRBD1 | TRBV12-3/TRBV12-4 | - | ASSLDRGRPNYGYT
TRBJ2-1 | - | TRBV15 | once | ATSETRGFNEQF
TRBJ2-1 | TRBD2 | TRBV24-1 | few | ATSDATSGACNEQF
TRBJ2-5 | - | TRBV20-1 | few | SAEGRAGETQY
TRBJ2-2 | - | TRBV29-1 | few | SVEAYRQVSGTGELF
TRBJ2-1 | TRBD2 | TRBV6-5 | few | ASSFRLAGYNGQF
TRBJ1-2 | - | TRBV27 | many | ATLGSSNYGYT
TRBJ2-4 | - | TRBV10-3 | - | AISSETGPGIQY
TRBJ2-2 | TRBD2 | TRBV11-3 | many | ASSPGLAGAGELF
TRBJ2-1 | - | TRBV9 | - | ASSDNPGHLDPSASSYNEQF
TRBJ2-2 | TRBD2 | TRBV24-1 | - | ATSDRTSGPNTGELF
TRBJ2-7 | TRBD2 | TRBV7-2 | many | ASSMDRDYLSSYEQY
TRBJ2-2 | - | TRBV19 | few | ASSPGRGNTGELF
TRBJ2-5 | TRBD2 | TRBV20-1 | many | SVWTSGSGVLETQY
TRBJ2-1 | - | TRBV7-6 | many | ASSFRGVGFEQF
TRBJ2-2 | TRBD2 | TRBV18 | few | ASSPRGAYDTGELF
TRBJ1-1 | TRBD1 | TRBV11-2 | many | ASSLTQGVTEAF
TRBJ2-7 | - | TRBV3-1 | many | ASSPDPGPYEQY
TRBJ2-1 | TRBD2 | TRBV2 | many | ARLAEGDEQF
TRBJ2-1 | TRBD2 | TRBV11-3 | many | ASSLGSGKDEQF
TRBJ1-3 | - | TRBV7-9 | - | ASSLVPGGSGNTIY
TRBJ2-5 | - | TRBV7-2 | many | ASSPGGGSQETQY
TRBJ1-1 | - | TRBV6-6 | - | ASSYYGTTRTEAF